The 3 T cell receptor beta chains below all came from one sample that was sequenced in a study of neurological immune-mediated disorders. TCRdb fed the 5' RACE reads into MiXCR, producing one record per CDR3 protein. The sample records tens of thousands of distinct CDR3 sequences, over 4% being singletons. Material: PBMCs. These receptor sequences come from a human donor with multiple sclerosis. The donor label of this sample is uncertain.

The table lists this clonotype with many counts. The chain recombines TRBV20-1 with TRBJ2-3; 7 bases align to TRBD1. With V trimmed by 6 bases and J by 3 bases, 6 bases remained unmatched. Germline V CDR1 and CDR2: DFQATT, SNEGSKA (reference sequence). The CDR3 loop spans 13 amino acids. The CDR3 DNA reads TGCAGTGCCGTCCACAGGGGAACAGATACGCAGTATTTT. It specifies CSAVHRGTDTQYF.

The sample holds many counts of this clonotype. V usage is TRBV20-1 and J usage is TRBJ2-7; D is perhaps TRBD2 (6 bases). The CDR3 loop spans 13 amino acids. Trimming took 5 bases from V and 0 from J, leaving 11 bases between them. Per germline, CDR1 DFQATT and CDR2 SNEGSKA (reference sequence). CDR3 amino acids: CSAEGTFSYEQYF. DNA of the CDR3: TGCAGTGCTGAGGGGACTTTCTCCTACGAGCAGTACTTC.

At least ten counts were recorded for this clonotype. This rearrangement joins TRBV5-1 to TRBJ1-1, with 9 bases lining up with TRBD1. V trimming: 4 bases; J trimming: 0 bases; junction bases outside the gene matches: 10. Germline CDR1 and CDR2: SGHRS and YFSETQ. The CDR3 is 17 residues long. CDR3 residues: CASSRRTGAALNTEAFF. The CDR3 DNA reads as TGCGCCAGCAGCCGACGGACAGGGGCCGCCTTGAACACTGAAGCTTTCTTT.